This T cell receptor beta chain was recorded in a study of identical twins listed by TCRdb under 2016. Broadly, across the study: TCR alpha and beta repertoires from monozygotic twins, unrelated adults of various ages and cord blood were deep-sequenced to test whether fetal clonotypes persist. To rule out contamination, replicate twin experiments were performed at different times with different library preparation protocols.

Libraries were built with 5' RACE. Sequenced on an Illumina HiSeq 2000. Template switching introduced a universal primer binding site; the final cDNA contained a unique molecular identifier, enabling accurate counting of TCR cDNA molecules. Specific primers in the conserved constant-segment region were used to synthesize first-strand cDNA for the TCR alpha and beta chains. Each cDNA library was double barcoded, with a SMART-Mk sample barcode plus Illumina barcodes, to control for contamination. TruSeq adapter sequences and Illumina sample barcodes were added in two successive PCR steps. The TCR alpha and beta cDNA libraries were sequenced on the Illumina HiSeq platform using custom primers. The paper's processing steps were these. Unique molecular identifiers were extracted from raw reads with MiGEC, and CDR3 positions were determined with MiXCR. For each individual, recombination models were inferred using an EM algorithm with the repgenHMM and IGoR tools. Shared clonotype analysis was performed with the tcR package in R, normalizing sharing by the product of cloneset sizes. Out-of-frame nonproductive sequences were analyzed to study raw recombination free of thymic and clonal selection effects. The public reads were reanalyzed by TCRdb: fastp trimming at Q25, MiXCR alignment, in-frame beta chains only. Here each entry gathers all rows of one CDR3 protein and keeps the most common genes and DNA. TCRdb's processing, not the authors', yielded these V and J calls. This sample lists around 680,000 distinct CDR3 sequences; 8.6% were detected once. The ten largest account for 0.75% to 1% of the sample.

About this clonotype: No cognate antigen has been identified for it. Base qualities are not recorded, but no much larger clone differs from it by a single base.

Results the study describes overall, beyond this receptor: Out-of-frame TCR alpha sequences shared between twins showed an excess of low generation-probability sequences compared with coincidental sharing between unrelated individuals. Zero-insertion analyses could be partly confounded by invariant T cells such as MAIT and iNKT, although diverse VJ usage argued against such confounding for most clonotypes. Recombination models systematically underestimated out-of-frame TCR alpha sharing in monozygotic twins but agreed with sharing between unrelated individuals. Abundant cord blood beta clonotypes had fewer insertions, young adult naive repertoires showed a similar but weaker trend, and memory repertoires showed no such trend. Excess twin sharing in beta out-of-frame sequences was weaker because fewer shared sequences lowered the signal-to-noise ratio. Because the same donors could not be followed over many years, conclusions were based on cross-sectional statistical analysis.

Every donor in the study was a healthy Caucasian. Three pairs of female monozygotic twins, all aged 18 to 29 years, were included in the twin cohort. The RNA used for TCR libraries was isolated from peripheral blood mononuclear cells. According to the germline V gene, CDR1 reads SGHTA and CDR2 reads FQGTGA. V loses 4 bases, J loses 4 bases, and the germline ends lie 14 bases apart. The CDR3 goes from the cysteine to the phenylalanine over 15 residues. Left in the record is the CDR3 DNA by itself, 45 bases read in frame from the first base. A further study also used this sample, focusing on yellow fever vaccine responses in identical twins. The second paper further reports: The T cell response to vaccination in identical twins was reported by the authors to appear partly convergent and partly personalized. Focusing on identical twins, the study followed the T cell clones that responded to the vaccine, and did so with precision.

The sequenced material came from PBMCs. The chain employs TRBV7-3 and TRBJ2-1; no D gene is confidently identified. The source of this sequence is a woman between 18 and 30 years old in good health. The DNA sequence is TGTGCCAGCAGCTCCGGTCTGGGCCCTTACAATGAGCAGTTCTTC. Translated, this is CASSSGLGPYNEQFF.